These 6 T cell receptor beta chains were sequenced from one sample in a study of cytomegalovirus exposure and HLA in healthy donors. The study ran its PCR with 60 Vbeta and 13 Jbeta primers. The repertoire was sequenced with immunoSEQ multiplex PCR; TCRdb's copy has only in-frame clones and lacks some. The sample carries fewer than 110,000 clones, around 67% recorded once. What was sequenced was PBMCs. These receptor sequences come from a woman between 45 and 60 years old in good health and CMV-seronegative.

The rearrangement uses TRBV11-2 and TRBJ2-5, with 7 positions matching TRBD2. V gave up 7 bases and J gave up 2 bases; unmatched junction bases: 7. The CDR3 consists of 14 residues. The germline CDR1 and CDR2 sequences are SGHAT and FQNNGV. The CDR3 coding sequence is TGTGCCAGCACCCCCTCCGGGAGGCAAGAGACCCAGTACTTC. Translated, it gives CASTPSGRQETQYF.

This clone was recorded once. This sequence joins TRBV7-2 and TRBJ1-5; TRBD1 matches 8 bases. V was clipped by 1 base and J by 3 bases; unmatched bases: 5. This CDR3 has 16 residues. The germline V gene has CDR1 SGHTA and CDR2 FQGNSA. CDR3 sequence (DNA): TGTGCCAGCAGCTTAGTAGGGACAGGTAACAATCAGCCCCAGCATTTT. Amino acids: CASSLVGTGNNQPQHF.

This chain links TRBV7-2 with TRBJ2-3, with 11 bases identical to TRBD2. CDR1 is SGHTA and CDR2 is FQGNSA in the germline V gene. CDR3 length equals 16 residues. V shed 2 bases, J shed 5 bases, and the junction held 6 bases outside the gene matches. In nucleotides, the CDR3 is TGTGCCAGCAGCTTAACTAGCGGGGGTAAAAGAGATACGCAGTATTTT. Translating gives CASSLTSGGKRDTQYF.

Only a few counts were recorded for this clone. V gene TRBV2 combines with J gene TRBJ2-7; 8 positions match TRBD1. Losses at the gene ends were 8 bases for V and 3 bases for J; bases not matched to a gene: 9. The CDR3 contains 14 residues. Germline loops: CDR1 SNHLY, CDR2 FYNNEI. The CDR3 DNA reads as TGTGCCAGCCTTCCGGGACAGGCTAACTACGAGCAGTACTTC. Protein sequence: CASLPGQANYEQYF.

The V and J genes are TRBV5-4 and TRBJ1-2, with D perhaps matching TRBD1 (5 bases). The V gene lost 4 bases and the J gene lost 8 bases, with 18 bases spanning the gap. Germline V gene data show CDR1 as SGHNT and CDR2 as YYREEE (reference sequence). The CDR3 is made up of 14 amino acids. This CDR3 reads CASSPNRGDLGYTF. CDR3 sequence (DNA): TGTGCCAGCAGCCCAAATCGGGGGGATTTAGGCTACACCTTC.

The V call is TRBV10-2, the J call TRBJ2-3; maybe TRBD2 (7 bases). V dropped 3 bases and J dropped 3 bases, with 13 bases sitting between them. CDR1 WSHSY and CDR2 SAAADI come from the germline V gene. The CDR3 length is 15 residues. The CDR3: CASSDVGGLTDTQYF. For the CDR3, the DNA is TGCGCCAGCAGTGATGTGGGGGGGCTTACAGATACGCAGTATTTT.